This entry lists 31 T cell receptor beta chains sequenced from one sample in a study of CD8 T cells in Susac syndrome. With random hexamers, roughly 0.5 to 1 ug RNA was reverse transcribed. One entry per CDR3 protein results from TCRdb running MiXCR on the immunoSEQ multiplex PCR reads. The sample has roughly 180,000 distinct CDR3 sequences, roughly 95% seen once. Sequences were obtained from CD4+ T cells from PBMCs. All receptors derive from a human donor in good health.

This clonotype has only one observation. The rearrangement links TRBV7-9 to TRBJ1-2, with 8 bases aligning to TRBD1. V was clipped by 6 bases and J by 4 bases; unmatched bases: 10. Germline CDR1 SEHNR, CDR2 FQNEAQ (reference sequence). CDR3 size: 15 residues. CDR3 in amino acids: CASSSWDRLIYGYTF. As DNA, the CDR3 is TGTGCCAGCAGTAGCTGGGACAGGCTAATCTATGGCTACACCTTC.

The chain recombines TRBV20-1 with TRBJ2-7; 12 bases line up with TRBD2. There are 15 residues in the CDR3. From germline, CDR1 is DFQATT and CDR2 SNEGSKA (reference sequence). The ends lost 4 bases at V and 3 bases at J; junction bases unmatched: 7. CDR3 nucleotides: TGCAGTGCTAACAAACCGGGACTAGCGGGCTACGAGCAGTACTTC. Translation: CSANKPGLAGYEQYF.

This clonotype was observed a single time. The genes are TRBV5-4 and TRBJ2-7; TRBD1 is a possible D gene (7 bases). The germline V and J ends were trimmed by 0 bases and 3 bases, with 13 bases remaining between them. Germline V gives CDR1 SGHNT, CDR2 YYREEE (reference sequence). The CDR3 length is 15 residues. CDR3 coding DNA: TGTGCCAGCAGCTTGGGGAGGGGGCAAAACTACGAGCAGTACTTC. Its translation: CASSLGRGQNYEQYF.

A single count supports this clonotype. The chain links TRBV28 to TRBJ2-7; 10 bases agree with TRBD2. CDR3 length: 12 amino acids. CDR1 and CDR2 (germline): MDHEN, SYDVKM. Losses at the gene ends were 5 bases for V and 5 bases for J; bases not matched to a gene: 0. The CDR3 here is CASSTSGNEQYF. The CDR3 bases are TGTGCCAGCAGTACTAGCGGGAACGAGCAGTACTTC.

The CDR3 protein is CASSENSYEQYF. The CDR3 DNA sequence: TGTGCCAGTAGTGAGAACTCCTACGAGCAGTACTTC. This chain links TRBV19 with TRBJ2-7; D unresolved. The CDR3 covers 12 residues. V was clipped by 5 bases and J by 0 bases, with 5 bases between them. Per germline, CDR1 LNHDA and CDR2 SQIVND (reference sequence).

CDR3 coding DNA: TGTGCCAGCAGCCAAGATATGGGACCCGCCCAGGATACGCAGTATTTT. It encodes CASSQDMGPAQDTQYF. This rearrangement joins TRBV3-1 to TRBJ2-3; D assignment may be TRBD1 or TRBD2 (5 bases each). The CDR3 runs 16 residues. V lost 0 bases and J lost 6, with 16 bases in between. The V gene's germline CDR1 is LGHDT and CDR2 YNNKEL (reference sequence).

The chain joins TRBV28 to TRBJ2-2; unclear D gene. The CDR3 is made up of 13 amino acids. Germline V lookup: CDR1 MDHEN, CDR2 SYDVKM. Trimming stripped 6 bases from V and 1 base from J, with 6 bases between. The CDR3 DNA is TGTGCCAGCAGACTCTTGAACACCGGGGAGCTGTTTTTT. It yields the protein CASRLLNTGELFF.

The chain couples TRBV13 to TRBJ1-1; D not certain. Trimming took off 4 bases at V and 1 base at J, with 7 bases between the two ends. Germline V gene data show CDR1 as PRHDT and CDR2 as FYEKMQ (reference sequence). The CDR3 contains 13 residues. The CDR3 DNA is TGTGCCAGCAGCTGGAGACAGAACACTGAAGCTTTCTTT. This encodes CASSWRQNTEAFF.

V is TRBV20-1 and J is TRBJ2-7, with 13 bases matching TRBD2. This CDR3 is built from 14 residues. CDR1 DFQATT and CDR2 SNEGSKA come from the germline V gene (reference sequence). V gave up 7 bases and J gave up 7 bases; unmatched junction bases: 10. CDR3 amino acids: CSGELLAGGQEQYF. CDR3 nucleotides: TGCAGTGGCGAACTACTAGCGGGAGGGCAGGAGCAGTACTTC.

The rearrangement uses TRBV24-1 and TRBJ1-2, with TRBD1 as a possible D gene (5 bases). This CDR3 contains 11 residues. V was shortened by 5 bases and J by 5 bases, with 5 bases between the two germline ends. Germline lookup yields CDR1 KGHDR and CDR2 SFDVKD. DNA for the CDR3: TGTGCCACCAGTGCAGGGTATGGCTACACCTTC. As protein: CATSAGYGYTF.

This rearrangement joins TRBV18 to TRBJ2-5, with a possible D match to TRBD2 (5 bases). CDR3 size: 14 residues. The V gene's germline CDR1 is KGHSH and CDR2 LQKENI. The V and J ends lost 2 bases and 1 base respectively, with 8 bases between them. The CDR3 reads CASSPSGVQETQYF. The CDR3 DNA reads TGTGCCAGCTCACCAAGCGGAGTCCAAGAGACCCAGTACTTC.

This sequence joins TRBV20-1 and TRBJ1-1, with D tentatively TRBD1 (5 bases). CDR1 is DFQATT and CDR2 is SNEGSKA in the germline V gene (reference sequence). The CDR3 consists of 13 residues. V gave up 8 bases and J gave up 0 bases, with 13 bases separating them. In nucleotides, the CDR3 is TGCAGTTTCATGGGGCGATTGAACACTGAAGCTTTCTTT. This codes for CSFMGRLNTEAFF.

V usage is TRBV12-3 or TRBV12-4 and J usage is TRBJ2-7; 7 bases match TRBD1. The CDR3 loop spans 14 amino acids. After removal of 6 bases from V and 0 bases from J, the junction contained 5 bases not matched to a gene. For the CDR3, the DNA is TGTGCCAGCAGGCTCGGGACAGACTCCTACGAGCAGTACTTC. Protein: CASRLGTDSYEQYF.

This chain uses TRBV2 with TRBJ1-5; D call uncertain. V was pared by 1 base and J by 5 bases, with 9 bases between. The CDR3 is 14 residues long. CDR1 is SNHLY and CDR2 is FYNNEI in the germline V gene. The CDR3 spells CASSEEVGYQPQHF. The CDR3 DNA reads TGTGCCAGCAGTGAAGAGGTCGGGTATCAGCCCCAGCATTTT.

CDR3 coding DNA: TGTGCCAGCAGCTCCTCCTATTGGGGCCAGTCGGTGTCAAATGAGCAGTTCTTC. Protein product: CASSSSYWGQSVSNEQFF. The J gene is TRBJ2-1, the V gene TRBV5-8; TRBD1 is a possible D gene (5 bases). Trimming stripped 3 bases from V and 7 bases from J, with 26 bases between. The CDR3 consists of 18 residues. Germline V lookup: CDR1 SGHTS, CDR2 YDEGEE.

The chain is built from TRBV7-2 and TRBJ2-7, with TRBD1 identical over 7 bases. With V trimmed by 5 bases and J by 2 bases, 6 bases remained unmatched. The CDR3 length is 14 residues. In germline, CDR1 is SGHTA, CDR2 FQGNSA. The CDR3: CASSVHRGPYEQYF. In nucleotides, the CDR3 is TGTGCCAGCAGCGTACACAGGGGACCCTACGAGCAGTACTTC. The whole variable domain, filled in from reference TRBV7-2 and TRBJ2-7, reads GAGVSQSPSNKVTEKGKDVELRCDPISGHTALYWYRQSLGQGLEFLIYFQGNSAPDKSGLPSDRFSAERTGGSVSTLTIQRTQQEDSAVYLCASSVHRGPYEQYFGPGTRLTVT.

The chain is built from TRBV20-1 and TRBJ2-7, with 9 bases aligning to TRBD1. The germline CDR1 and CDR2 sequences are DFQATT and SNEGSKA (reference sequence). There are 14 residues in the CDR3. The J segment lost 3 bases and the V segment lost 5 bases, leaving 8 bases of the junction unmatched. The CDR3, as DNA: TGCAGTGCTCCGCCGGGACAGGGAAGCTACGAGCAGTACTTC. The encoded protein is CSAPPGQGSYEQYF.

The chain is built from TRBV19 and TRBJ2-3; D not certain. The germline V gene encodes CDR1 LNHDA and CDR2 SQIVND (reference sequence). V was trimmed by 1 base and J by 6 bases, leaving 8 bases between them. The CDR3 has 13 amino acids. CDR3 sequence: CASSIGERDTQYF. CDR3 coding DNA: TGTGCCAGTAGTATAGGGGAAAGGGATACGCAGTATTTT.

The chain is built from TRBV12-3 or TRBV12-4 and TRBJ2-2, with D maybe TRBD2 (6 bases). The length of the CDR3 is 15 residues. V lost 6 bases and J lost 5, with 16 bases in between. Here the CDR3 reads CASSIDDGRTGELFF. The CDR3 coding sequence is TGTGCCAGCAGCATTGATGACGGGAGAACCGGGGAGCTGTTTTTT.

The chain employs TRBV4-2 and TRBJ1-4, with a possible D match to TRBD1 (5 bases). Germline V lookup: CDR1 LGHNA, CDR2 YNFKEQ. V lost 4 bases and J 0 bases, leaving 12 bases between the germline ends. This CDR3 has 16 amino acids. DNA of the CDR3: TGTGCCAGCAGCCCCCGTGAGACAGCAACTAATGAAAAACTGTTTTTT. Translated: CASSPRETATNEKLFF.

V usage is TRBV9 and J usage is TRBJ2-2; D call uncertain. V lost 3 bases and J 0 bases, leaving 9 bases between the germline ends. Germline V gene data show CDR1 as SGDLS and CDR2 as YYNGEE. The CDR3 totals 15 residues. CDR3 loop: CASSADTANTGELFF. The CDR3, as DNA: TGTGCCAGCAGCGCAGACACCGCGAACACCGGGGAGCTGTTTTTT.

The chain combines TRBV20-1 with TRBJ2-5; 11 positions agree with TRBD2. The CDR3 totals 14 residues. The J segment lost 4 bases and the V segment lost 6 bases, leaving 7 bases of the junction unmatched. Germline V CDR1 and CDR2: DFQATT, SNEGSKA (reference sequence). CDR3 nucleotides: TGCAGTGCAGTTAGCGGGAGGGGCGTAGAGACCCAGTACTTC. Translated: CSAVSGRGVETQYF.

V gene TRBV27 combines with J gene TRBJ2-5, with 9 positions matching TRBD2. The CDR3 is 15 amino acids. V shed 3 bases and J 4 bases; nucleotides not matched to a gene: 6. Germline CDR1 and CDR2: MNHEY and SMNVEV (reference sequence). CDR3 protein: CASSFLAGTSETQYF. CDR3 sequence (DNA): TGTGCCAGCAGTTTTCTAGCGGGAACGTCAGAGACCCAGTACTTC.

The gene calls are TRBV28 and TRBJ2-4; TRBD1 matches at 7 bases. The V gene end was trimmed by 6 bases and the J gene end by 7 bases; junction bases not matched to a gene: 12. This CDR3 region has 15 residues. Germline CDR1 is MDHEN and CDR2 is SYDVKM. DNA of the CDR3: TGTGCCAGCAGGACCCGGTTGGGACAGCGGAACATTCAGTACTTC. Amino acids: CASRTRLGQRNIQYF.

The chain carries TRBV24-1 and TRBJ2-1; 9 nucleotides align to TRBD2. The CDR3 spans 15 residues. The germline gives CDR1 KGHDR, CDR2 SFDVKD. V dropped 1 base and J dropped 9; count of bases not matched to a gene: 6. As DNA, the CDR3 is TGTGCCACCAGTGATTTCGGGGTAGCGGGAGTTGAGCAGTTCTTC. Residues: CATSDFGVAGVEQFF.

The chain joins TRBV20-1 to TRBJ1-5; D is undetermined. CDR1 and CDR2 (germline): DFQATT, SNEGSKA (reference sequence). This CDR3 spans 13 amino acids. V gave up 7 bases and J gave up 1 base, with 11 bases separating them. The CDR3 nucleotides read TGCAGTGTATCCAGGAGCAGCAATCAGCCCCAGCATTTT. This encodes CSVSRSSNQPQHF.

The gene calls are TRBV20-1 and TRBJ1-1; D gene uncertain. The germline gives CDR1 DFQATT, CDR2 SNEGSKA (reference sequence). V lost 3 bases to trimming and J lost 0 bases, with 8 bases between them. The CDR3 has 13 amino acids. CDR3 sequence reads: CSARVRVNTEAFF. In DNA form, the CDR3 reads TGCAGTGCTAGGGTACGAGTGAACACTGAAGCTTTCTTT.

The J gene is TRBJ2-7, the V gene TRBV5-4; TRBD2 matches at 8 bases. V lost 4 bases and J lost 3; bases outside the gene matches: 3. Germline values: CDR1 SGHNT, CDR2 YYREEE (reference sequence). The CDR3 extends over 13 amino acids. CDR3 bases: TGTGCCAGCAGCACCGGGACTAGCTACGAGCAGTACTTC. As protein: CASSTGTSYEQYF.

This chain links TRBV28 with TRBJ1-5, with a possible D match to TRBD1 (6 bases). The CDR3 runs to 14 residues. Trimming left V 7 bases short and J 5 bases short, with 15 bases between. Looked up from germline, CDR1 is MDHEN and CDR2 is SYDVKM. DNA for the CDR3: TGTGCCAGCACCCTCGGGCCAGGGGATCAGCCCCAGCATTTT. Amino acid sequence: CASTLGPGDQPQHF.

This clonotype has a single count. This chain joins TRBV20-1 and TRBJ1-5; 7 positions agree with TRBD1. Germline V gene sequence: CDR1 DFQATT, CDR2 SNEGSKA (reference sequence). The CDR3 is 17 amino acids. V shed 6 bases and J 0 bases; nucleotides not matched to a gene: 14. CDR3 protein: CSAIRQGRSLSNQPQHF. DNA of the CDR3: TGCAGTGCCATAAGACAGGGCCGATCCCTTAGCAATCAGCCCCAGCATTTT.

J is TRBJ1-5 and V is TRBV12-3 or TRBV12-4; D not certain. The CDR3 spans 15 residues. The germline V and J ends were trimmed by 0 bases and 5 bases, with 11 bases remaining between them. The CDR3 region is CASSLAAGFHQPQHF. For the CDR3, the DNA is TGTGCCAGCAGTTTAGCGGCGGGCTTCCATCAGCCCCAGCATTTT.